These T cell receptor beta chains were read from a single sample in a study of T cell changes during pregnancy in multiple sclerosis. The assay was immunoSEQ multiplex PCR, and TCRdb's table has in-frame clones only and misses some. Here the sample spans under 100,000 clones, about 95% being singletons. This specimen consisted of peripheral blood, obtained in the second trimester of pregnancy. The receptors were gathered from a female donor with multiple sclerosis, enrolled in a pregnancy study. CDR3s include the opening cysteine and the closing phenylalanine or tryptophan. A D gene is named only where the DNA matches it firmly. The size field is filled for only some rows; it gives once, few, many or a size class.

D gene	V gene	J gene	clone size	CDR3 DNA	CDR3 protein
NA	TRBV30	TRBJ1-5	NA	TGTGCCTGGAGTGTCAATGGAGGACAGCCCCAGCATTTT	CAWSVNGGQPQHF
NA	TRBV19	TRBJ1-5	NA	TGTGCCAGTAGTATAGAGGCGGGGGTGCATTTT	CASSIEAGVHF
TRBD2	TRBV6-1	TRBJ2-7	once	TGTGCCAGCAGTGAATCATATGGCGGGAGTGGGTACGAGCAGTACTTC	CASSESYGGSGYEQYF
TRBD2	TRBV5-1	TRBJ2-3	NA	TGCGCCAGCAGCACGCCGGGCGGGAGGGGCACAGATACGCAGTATTTT	CASSTPGGRGTDTQYF
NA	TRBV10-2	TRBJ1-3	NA	TGCGCCAGCCCGCCGAGGTCCACCATATATTTT	CASPPRSTIYF
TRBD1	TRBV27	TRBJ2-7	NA	TGTGCCAGCAGTGGGCGGACAGGCCTCGAGCAGTACTTC	CASSGRTGLEQYF
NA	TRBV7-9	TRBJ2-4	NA	TGTGCCAGCAGCAATATTCGGGACATTCAGTACTTC	CASSNIRDIQYF
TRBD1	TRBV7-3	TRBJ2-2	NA	TGTGCCAGCAGCTTAATTCGAGGAACTCGACAGGGGCTCACCGGGGAGCTGTTTTTT	CASSLIRGTRQGLTGELFF
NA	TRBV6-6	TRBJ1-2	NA	TGTGCCAGCATCTCGGGGGGCGGTAGCTATGGCTACACCTTC	CASISGGGSYGYTF
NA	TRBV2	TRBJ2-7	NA	TGTGCCAGCATGCAGGGAGGGGGCTACGAGCAGTACTTC	CASMQGGGYEQYF
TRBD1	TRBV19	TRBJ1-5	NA	TGTGCCAGCAGACAGGGGCCCTTATGGAGCGATCAGCCCCAGCATTTT	CASRQGPLWSDQPQHF
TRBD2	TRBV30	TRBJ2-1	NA	TGTGCCTGGAGCTCTCGACTAGCCGACGAGCAGTTCTTC	CAWSSRLADEQFF
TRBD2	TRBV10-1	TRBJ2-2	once	TGCGCCAGCAGTGGGACTAGCGGGAGCGAAAGCACCGGGGAGCTGTTTTTT	CASSGTSGSESTGELFF
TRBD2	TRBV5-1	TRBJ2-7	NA	TGCGCCAGCAGCTTAGCGGGAGGGGCCTACGAGCAGTACTTC	CASSLAGGAYEQYF
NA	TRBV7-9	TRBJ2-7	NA	TGTGCCAGCAGCGATGGGGGCCATGAGTACTTC	CASSDGGHEYF
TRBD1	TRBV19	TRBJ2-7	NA	TGTGCCAGTAGTCCCGGACAGGTCTACGAGCAGTACTTC	CASSPGQVYEQYF
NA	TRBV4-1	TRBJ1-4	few	TGCGCCAGCAGCCATCGAGGAGGGGCCACTAATGAAAAACTGTTTTTT	CASSHRGGATNEKLFF
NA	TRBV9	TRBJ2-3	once	TGTGCCAGCAGCGTAGAGGGGGGGCTAAACACAGATACGCAGTATTTT	CASSVEGGLNTDTQYF
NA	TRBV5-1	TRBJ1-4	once	TGCGCCAGCAGCCTACAGGGCGCCACTAATGAAAAACTGTTTTTT	CASSLQGATNEKLFF
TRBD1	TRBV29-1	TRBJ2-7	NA	TGCAGCGTTTCCGGGACAGGGTCCTACGAGCAGTACTTC	CSVSGTGSYEQYF
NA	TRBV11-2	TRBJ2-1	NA	TGTGCCAGCAGCTTAGATGGGAGGGGGAATGAGCAGTTCTTC	CASSLDGRGNEQFF
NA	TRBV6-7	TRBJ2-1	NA	TGTGCCAGCAGTTACGGCGGGACCGGGAATGAGCAGTTCTTC	CASSYGGTGNEQFF
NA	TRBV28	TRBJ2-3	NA	TGTGCCAGCACCCGGGAGCCAGATACGCAGTATTTT	CASTREPDTQYF
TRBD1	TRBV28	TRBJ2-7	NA	TGTGCCAGCAGCCTCGACAGGGTTCGAGACGAGCAGTACTTC	CASSLDRVRDEQYF
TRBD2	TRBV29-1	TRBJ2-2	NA	TGCAGCGTTGGAGGGACTAGCGAGAACACCGGGGAGCTGTTTTTT	CSVGGTSENTGELFF
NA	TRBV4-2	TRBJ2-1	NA	TGTGCCAGCAGCCTTTTAAAGGAGAATGAGCAGTTCTTC	CASSLLKENEQFF
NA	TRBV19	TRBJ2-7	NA	TGTGCCAGTAGTTCGGTGGGGGCTGACTACGAGCAGTACTTC	CASSSVGADYEQYF
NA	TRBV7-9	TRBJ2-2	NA	TGTGCCAGCAGCTTAGAGAGGAACACCGGGGAGCTGTTTTTT	CASSLERNTGELFF
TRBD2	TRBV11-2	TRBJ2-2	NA	TGTGCCAGCAGCTTCCGACTAGCGGTAAACACCGGGGAGCTGTTTTTT	CASSFRLAVNTGELFF